One T cell receptor beta chain is described in this entry. What it binds is not known. This entry is derived from a study of cytomegalovirus exposure and HLA in healthy donors. Overall study results and limits: In a later analysis, TCR beta V- and J-gene trimming was associated with a missense DCLRE1C variant. CMV antigen specificity of a few CMV-associated chains was confirmed in vitro.

Use of 60 Vbeta and 13 Jbeta primers characterized the PCR. Assay used: immunoSEQ multiplex PCR; TCRdb lists only in-frame clones, some missing. The repertoire holds about 200,000 clones, with 70% to 90% as singletons. The CDR3 consists of 15 residues. V lost 2 bases and J 5 bases, leaving 14 bases between the germline ends. Germline V CDR1 and CDR2: SGHNT, YYREEE (reference sequence). This sequence originates from a woman between 45 and 65 years old in good health and CMV-seronegative. Sequenced input: PBMCs. The chain employs TRBV5-4 and TRBJ2-1; D may be TRBD1 (6 bases). CDR3 bases: TGTGCCAGCAGCTTTCCCACGACAGGAAACAATGAGCAGTTCTTC. Encoded protein: CASSFPTTGNNEQFF.